The next 16 T cell receptor beta chains were all read from a single sample in a study of blood T cell repertoires in COVID-19. Measured with immunoSEQ multiplex PCR; TCRdb has only the in-frame clones, and not every one. The sample includes tens of thousands of clones, over 70% of them seen just once. The material sequenced was peripheral blood. All receptors derive from a young man with COVID-19, enrolled during active disease.

This chain connects TRBV12-3 or TRBV12-4 to TRBJ1-4; 8 bases line up with TRBD1. The CDR3 is made up of 13 amino acids. V was clipped by 5 bases and J by 8 bases; unmatched bases: 4. This CDR3 reads CASSAAGGEKLFF. In DNA form, the CDR3 reads TGTGCCAGCAGTGCGGCAGGGGGCGAAAAACTGTTTTTT.

The rearrangement uses TRBV12-3 or TRBV12-4 and TRBJ1-5; a weak D match, TRBD1 (6 bases). This CDR3 has 13 residues. V was pared by 5 bases and J by 1 base, with 6 bases between. CDR3 in amino acids: CASSTGSNQPQHF. In nucleotides, the CDR3 is TGTGCCAGCAGTACAGGGAGCAATCAGCCCCAGCATTTT.

The rearrangement uses TRBV28 and TRBJ2-1; possibly TRBD2 for D (6 bases). V shed 8 bases and J shed 2 bases, with 13 bases lying between them. In germline, CDR1 is MDHEN, CDR2 SYDVKM. The CDR3 length is 14 residues. The CDR3 bases are TGTGCCAGCCTTAGCGGACTTACCTACAATGAGCAGTTCTTC. Protein sequence: CASLSGLTYNEQFF. The complete variable domain, with remaining parts taken from reference TRBV28 and TRBJ2-1, reads DVKVTQSSRYLVKRTGEKVFLECVQDMDHENMFWYRQDPGLGLRLIYFSYDVKMKEKGDIPEGYSVSREKKERFSLILESASTNQTSMYLCASLSGLTYNEQFFGPGTRLTVL.

The rearrangement joins TRBV9 to TRBJ2-1, with D maybe TRBD2 (5 bases). Germline V CDR1 and CDR2: SGDLS, YYNGEE. The CDR3 sequence is 16 residues long. Trimming cost V 1 base and J 7 bases, with 18 bases left between them. CDR3 amino acids: CASSVQTRASWNEQFF. CDR3 coding DNA: TGTGCCAGCAGCGTACAAACCCGGGCTAGCTGGAATGAGCAGTTCTTC.

J is TRBJ1-2 and V is TRBV25-1; 9 bases fit TRBD1. The V gene's germline CDR1 is MGHDK and CDR2 SYGVNS. The CDR3 contains 16 residues. The J segment lost 2 bases and the V segment lost 5 bases, leaving 9 bases of the junction unmatched. This chain's CDR3 is CASSPRGQGRNYGYTF. The DNA of the CDR3 is TGTGCCAGCAGTCCCCGGGGACAGGGCCGCAACTATGGCTACACCTTC.

The chain couples TRBV5-1 to TRBJ2-3; 10 bases agree with TRBD1. Per germline, CDR1 SGHRS and CDR2 YFSETQ. CDR3 length equals 15 residues. Unmatched junction bases numbered 5, after V lost 4 bases and J lost 3 bases. CDR3 protein: CASSPDRGRTDTQYF. CDR3 bases: TGCGCCAGCAGCCCGGACAGGGGGAGGACAGATACGCAGTATTTT.

The genes are TRBV19 and TRBJ1-1; no definite D call. The CDR3 loop spans 16 amino acids. Trimming shortened V by 0 bases and J by 0 bases, and 11 bases separated the two germline ends. Germline CDR1 LNHDA, CDR2 SQIVND (reference sequence). CDR3 bases: TGTGCCAGTAGTATAGAATTGGCGGTGATGAACACTGAAGCTTTCTTT. It yields the protein CASSIELAVMNTEAFF. Looking up the rest from reference TRBV19 and TRBJ1-1 gives the full variable domain: DGGITQSPKYLFRKEGQNVTLSCEQNLNHDAMYWYRQDPGQGLRLIYYSQIVNDFQKGDIAEGYSVSREKKESFPLTVTSAQKNPTAFYLCASSIELAVMNTEAFFGQGTRLTVV.

A single count supports this clone. The chain links TRBV27 to TRBJ2-7; 11 bases match TRBD2. The V gene end was trimmed by 7 bases and the J gene end by 9 bases; junction bases not matched to a gene: 14. Germline CDR1 MNHEY, CDR2 SMNVEV (reference sequence). The CDR3 contains 15 residues. The CDR3 DNA sequence: TGTGCCAGCACCCCCACCCGTGGACTAGCGGGTGTGCAGTACTTC. Translated, it gives CASTPTRGLAGVQYF.

The rearrangement links TRBV4-1 to TRBJ2-7; TRBD2 matches at 9 bases. Germline loops: CDR1 MGHRA, CDR2 YSYEKL. This CDR3 spans 16 amino acids. The V gene end was trimmed by 4 bases and the J gene end by 4 bases; junction bases not matched to a gene: 11. CDR3 DNA: TGCGCCAGCAGCCCCTCTTCGACTAGCGGTCCATACGAGCAGTACTTC. Amino acid sequence: CASSPSSTSGPYEQYF.

In its sample, this clone was seen a few times. The sample carries other DNA sequences with the same CDR3. V usage is TRBV9 and J usage is TRBJ2-7; TRBD1 matches 11 bases. The CDR3 spans 15 residues. Germline V gives CDR1 SGDLS, CDR2 YYNGEE. J gave up 3 bases and V 0 bases, and 2 bases lay outside the gene matches. CDR3 sequence reads: CASSVGDRGIYEQYF. The CDR3 DNA reads as TGTGCCAGCAGCGTAGGGGACAGGGGGATCTACGAGCAGTACTTC.

The CDR3, as DNA: TGCAGCGTTGAAGGGGAGGGGGGAACCCACTATGGCTACACCTTC. Translating it yields CSVEGEGGTHYGYTF. The chain links TRBV29-1 to TRBJ1-2; possible D gene TRBD1, 6 bases. The CDR3 totals 15 residues. V gave up 1 base and J gave up 3 bases, with 15 bases separating them. The germline V gene encodes CDR1 SQVTM and CDR2 ANQGSEA.

The rearrangement joins TRBV2 to TRBJ2-4; TRBD1 matches 11 bases. The J segment lost 0 bases and the V segment lost 7 bases, leaving 8 bases of the junction unmatched. The CDR3 length is 17 residues. Germline V gene lookup returns CDR1 SNHLY and CDR2 FYNNEI. The CDR3 bases are TGTGCCAGCAAAGGGACAGGGGGGCACCAAGCCAAAAACATTCAGTACTTC. Translating gives CASKGTGGHQAKNIQYF.

The rearrangement links TRBV5-6 to TRBJ1-6; the D is unclear. The V gene lost 4 bases and the J gene lost 4 bases, with 3 bases spanning the gap. This CDR3 is built from 12 residues. Germline V gene sequence: CDR1 SGHDT, CDR2 YYEEEE. The CDR3 sequence is CASSLYNSPLHF. The CDR3, as DNA: TGTGCCAGCAGCCTTTATAATTCACCCCTCCACTTT.

CDR3 amino acids: CASSYSASGRGETQYF. The CDR3 nucleotides are TGTGCCAGCAGTTACTCCGCTAGCGGGAGAGGGGAGACCCAGTACTTC. The chain combines TRBV6-5 with TRBJ2-5, with 10 bases identical to TRBD2. Germline-derived CDR1 and CDR2 are MNHEY and SVGAGI. With 0 bases clipped from V and 5 bases from J, the junction kept 6 bases outside the gene matches. The CDR3 has 16 amino acids.

The J gene is TRBJ1-2, the V gene TRBV30, with 7 bases lining up with TRBD1. The CDR3 contains 14 residues. V lost 2 bases and J lost 8; bases outside the gene matches: 11. CDR1 is GTSNPN, CDR2 SVGIG, per germline (reference sequence). The CDR3 loop is CAWSRVQGGMGYTF. CDR3 DNA sequence: TGTGCCTGGAGTCGTGTGCAGGGGGGTATGGGCTACACCTTC.

The chain couples TRBV2 to TRBJ1-1; D possibly corresponds to TRBD1 (6 bases). This CDR3 is 14 amino acids long. The V end lost 6 bases, the J end lost 4 bases, and 15 bases lay between the germline ends. CDR1 and CDR2 (germline): SNHLY, FYNNEI. CDR3 loop: CASRNTGSATEAFF. The DNA for the CDR3 is TGTGCCAGCAGAAATACAGGGTCGGCCACTGAAGCTTTCTTT.